One T cell receptor beta chain is described in this entry. Its target is unknown. The PCR employed 60 Vbeta primers together with 13 Jbeta primers. TCRdb's table, derived via immunoSEQ multiplex PCR, lists solely in-frame clones and lacks some. The data hold about 190,000 clones, with roughly 80% observed a single time. These data are taken from a study of cytomegalovirus exposure and HLA in healthy donors. Regarding the study as a whole: The authors later linked a missense DCLRE1C variant to TCR beta V- and J-gene trimming. Cytomegalovirus status was reportedly diagnosed by the classifier with high specificity and sensitivity.

This TCR was sampled from a male donor in good health and CMV-seronegative. Material: PBMCs.

The CDR3 DNA sequence: TGTGCCAGCAGCTTAGAAGGGAGAAAGGGAGATACGCAGTATTTT. It yields the protein CASSLEGRKGDTQYF. The rearrangement uses TRBV11-3 and TRBJ2-3, with a possible D match to TRBD2 (5 bases). The CDR3 extends over 15 amino acids. V lost 0 bases and J 5 bases, leaving 12 bases between the germline ends. Germline loops: CDR1 SGHNT, CDR2 YENEEA.